This T cell receptor (beta chain) emerged from a study of OX40 agonist ivuxolimab in advanced cancers. Prior autoimmune disease or systemic immunosuppression barred patients. Method: immunoSEQ multiplex PCR; TCRdb's copy keeps in-frame clones and lacks some. Of under 65,000 clones in the sample, 70% to 90% were seen once. The CDR3 runs 16 residues. Concerning this clone: Antigen: not known.

General observations from the study: Both CD4+ and CD8+ T cell populations in blood had undergone clonal expansion by week 6 at 0.1 to 3.0 mg/kg. Clonal expansion was among the lowest in partial responders at 0.1-3.0 mg/kg, especially CD8+. Researchers report that CD8+ T cells had, on average, more expanded clones than CD4+.

The sequencing used CD4+ or CD8+ T cells sorted from blood, collected in a trial of the OX40 agonist ivuxolimab. The source is an adult with an advanced solid tumor such as melanoma, head and neck, liver or kidney cancer. This rearrangement joins TRBV21-1 to TRBJ2-1; TRBD2 is the table's D call and was not checked against the DNA. TRBV21-1 is reported as a pseudogene. For the CDR3, the DNA is TGTGCCAGCAGCAAAGGGGAGCGGGAATCCCACAATGAGCAGTTCTTC. Protein product: CASSKGERESHNEQFF.